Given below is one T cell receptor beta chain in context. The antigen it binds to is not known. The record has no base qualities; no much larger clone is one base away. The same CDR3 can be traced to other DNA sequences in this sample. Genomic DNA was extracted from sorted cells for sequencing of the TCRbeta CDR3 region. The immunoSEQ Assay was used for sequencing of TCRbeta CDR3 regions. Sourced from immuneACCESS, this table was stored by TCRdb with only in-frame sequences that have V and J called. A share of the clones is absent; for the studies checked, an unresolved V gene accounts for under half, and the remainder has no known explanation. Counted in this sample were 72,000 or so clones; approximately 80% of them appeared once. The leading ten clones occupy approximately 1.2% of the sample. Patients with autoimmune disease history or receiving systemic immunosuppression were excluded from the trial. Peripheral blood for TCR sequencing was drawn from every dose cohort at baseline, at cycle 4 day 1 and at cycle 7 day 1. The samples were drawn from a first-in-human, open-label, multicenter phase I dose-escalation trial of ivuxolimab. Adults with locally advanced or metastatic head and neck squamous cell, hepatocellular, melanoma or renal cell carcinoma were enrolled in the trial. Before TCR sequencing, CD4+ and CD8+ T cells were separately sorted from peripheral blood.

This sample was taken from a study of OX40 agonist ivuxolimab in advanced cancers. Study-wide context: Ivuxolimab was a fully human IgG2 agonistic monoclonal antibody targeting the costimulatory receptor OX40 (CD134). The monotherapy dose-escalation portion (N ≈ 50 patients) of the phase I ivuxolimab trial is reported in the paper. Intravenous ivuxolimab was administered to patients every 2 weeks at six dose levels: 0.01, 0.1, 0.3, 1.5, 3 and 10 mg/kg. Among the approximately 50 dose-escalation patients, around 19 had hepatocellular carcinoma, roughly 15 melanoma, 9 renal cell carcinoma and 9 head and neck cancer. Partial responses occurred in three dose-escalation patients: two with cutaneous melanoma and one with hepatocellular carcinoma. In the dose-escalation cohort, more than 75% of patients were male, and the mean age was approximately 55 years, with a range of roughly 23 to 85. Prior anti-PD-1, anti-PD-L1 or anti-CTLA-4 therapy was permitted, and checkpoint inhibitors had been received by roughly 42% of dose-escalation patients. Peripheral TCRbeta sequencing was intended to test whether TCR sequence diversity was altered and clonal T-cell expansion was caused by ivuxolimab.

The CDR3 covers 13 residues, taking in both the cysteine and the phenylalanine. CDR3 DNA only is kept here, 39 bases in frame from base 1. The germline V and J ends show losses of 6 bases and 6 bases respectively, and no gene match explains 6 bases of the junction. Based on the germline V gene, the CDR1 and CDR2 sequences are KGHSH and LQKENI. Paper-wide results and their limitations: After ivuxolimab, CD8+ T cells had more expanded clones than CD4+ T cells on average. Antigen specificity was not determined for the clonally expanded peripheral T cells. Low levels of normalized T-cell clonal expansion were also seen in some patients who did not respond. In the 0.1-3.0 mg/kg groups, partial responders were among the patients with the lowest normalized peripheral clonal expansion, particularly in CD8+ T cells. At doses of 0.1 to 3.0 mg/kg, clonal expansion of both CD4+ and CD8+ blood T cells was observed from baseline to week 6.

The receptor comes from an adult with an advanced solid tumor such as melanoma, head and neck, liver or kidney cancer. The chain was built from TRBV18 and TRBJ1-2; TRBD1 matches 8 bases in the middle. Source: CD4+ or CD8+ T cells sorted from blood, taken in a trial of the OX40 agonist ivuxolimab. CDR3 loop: CASSQGQGDGYTF. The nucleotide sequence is TGTGCCAGCTCCCAAGGACAGGGAGATGGCTACACCTTC.